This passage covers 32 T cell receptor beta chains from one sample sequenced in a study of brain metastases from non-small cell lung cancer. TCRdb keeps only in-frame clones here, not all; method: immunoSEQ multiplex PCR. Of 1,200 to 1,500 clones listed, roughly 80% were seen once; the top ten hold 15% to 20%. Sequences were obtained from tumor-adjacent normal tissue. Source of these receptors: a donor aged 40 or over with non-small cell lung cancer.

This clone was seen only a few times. The CDR3 spells CATSGPTGLGEGRADTQYF. CDR3 sequence (DNA): TGTGCCACCAGTGGGCCGACAGGGCTGGGGGAGGGCCGGGCAGATACGCAGTATTTT. The V and J genes are TRBV24-1 and TRBJ2-3, with D perhaps being TRBD1 or TRBD2 (7 bases each). Germline CDR1 is KGHDR and CDR2 is SFDVKD. The CDR3 totals 19 residues. Trimming removed 5 bases from V and 4 bases from J, with 27 bases in between.

The CDR3 reads CATSDLQPESGHEQFF. The DNA for the CDR3 is TGTGCCACCAGTGATTTGCAACCGGAATCAGGGCATGAGCAGTTCTTC. The J gene is TRBJ2-1, the V gene TRBV24-1; weak D call: TRBD1 (5 bases). Germline-derived CDR1 and CDR2 are KGHDR and SFDVKD. With 0 bases removed from V and 8 bases from J, the gap between germline ends came to 16 bases. The CDR3 totals 16 residues.

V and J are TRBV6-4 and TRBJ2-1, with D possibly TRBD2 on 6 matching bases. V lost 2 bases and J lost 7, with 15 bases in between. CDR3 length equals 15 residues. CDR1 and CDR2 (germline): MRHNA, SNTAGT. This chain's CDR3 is CASSDGTGVSNEQFF. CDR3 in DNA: TGTGCCAGCAGTGACGGGACGGGAGTCTCGAATGAGCAGTTCTTC.

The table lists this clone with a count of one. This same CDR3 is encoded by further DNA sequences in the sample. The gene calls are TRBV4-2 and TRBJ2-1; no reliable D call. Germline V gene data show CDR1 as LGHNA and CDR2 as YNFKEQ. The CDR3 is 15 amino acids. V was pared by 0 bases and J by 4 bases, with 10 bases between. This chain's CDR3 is CASSQEGDSYNEQFF. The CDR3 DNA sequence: TGTGCCAGCAGCCAAGAAGGAGACTCGTACAATGAGCAGTTCTTC.

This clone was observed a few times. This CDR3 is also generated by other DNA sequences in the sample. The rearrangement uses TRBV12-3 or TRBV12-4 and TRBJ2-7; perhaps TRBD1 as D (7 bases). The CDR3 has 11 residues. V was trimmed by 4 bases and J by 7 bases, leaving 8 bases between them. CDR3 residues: CASSSGGEQYF. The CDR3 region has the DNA TGTGCCAGCAGTTCAGGGGGGGAGCAGTACTTC.

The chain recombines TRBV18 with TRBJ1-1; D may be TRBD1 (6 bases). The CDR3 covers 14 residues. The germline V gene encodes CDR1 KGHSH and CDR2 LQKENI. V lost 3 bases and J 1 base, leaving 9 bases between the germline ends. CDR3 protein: CASSPSTGNTEAFF. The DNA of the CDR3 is TGTGCCAGCTCACCCTCGACAGGGAACACTGAAGCTTTCTTT. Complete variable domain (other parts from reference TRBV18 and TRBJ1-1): NAGVMQNPRHLVRRRGQEARLRCSPMKGHSHVYWYRQLPEEGLKFMVYLQKENIIDESGMPKERFSAEFPKEGPSILRIQQVVRGDSAAYFCASSPSTGNTEAFFGQGTRLTVV.

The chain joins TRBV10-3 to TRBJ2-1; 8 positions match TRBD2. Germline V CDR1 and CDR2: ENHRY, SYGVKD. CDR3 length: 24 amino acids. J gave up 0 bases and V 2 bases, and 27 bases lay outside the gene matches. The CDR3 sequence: CAISEPPSDRRWVSGISSYNEQFF. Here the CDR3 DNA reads TGTGCCATCAGTGAGCCCCCCTCGGATAGGCGTTGGGTTAGCGGGATCAGCTCCTACAATGAGCAGTTCTTC.

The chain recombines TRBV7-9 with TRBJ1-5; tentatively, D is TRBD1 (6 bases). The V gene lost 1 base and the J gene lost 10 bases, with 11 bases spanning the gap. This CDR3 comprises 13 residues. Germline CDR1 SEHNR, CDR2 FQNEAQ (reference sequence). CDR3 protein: CASSLDTDSPQHF. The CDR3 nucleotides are TGTGCCAGCAGCTTAGATACGGACAGTCCCCAGCATTTT. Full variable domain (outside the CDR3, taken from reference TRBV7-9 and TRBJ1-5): DTGVSQNPRHKITKRGQNVTFRCDPISEHNRLYWYRQTLGQGPEFLTYFQNEAQLEKSRLLSDRFSAERPKGSFSTLEIQRTEQGDSAMYLCASSLDTDSPQHFGDGTRLSIL.

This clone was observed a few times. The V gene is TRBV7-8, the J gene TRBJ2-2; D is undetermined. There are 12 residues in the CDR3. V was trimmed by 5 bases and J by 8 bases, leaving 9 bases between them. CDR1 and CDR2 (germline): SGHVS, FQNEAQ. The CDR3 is CASSPRTGELFF. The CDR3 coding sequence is TGTGCCAGCAGCCCCCGAACGGGGGAGCTGTTTTTT.

The CDR3 here is CASSLAPGRTDTQYF. The CDR3 DNA sequence: TGTGCCAGCAGCTTGGCGCCAGGGCGGACAGATACGCAGTATTTT. The chain is built from TRBV5-4 and TRBJ2-3, with TRBD1 as a possible D gene (5 bases). Trimming took 0 bases from V and 3 from J, leaving 11 bases between them. Germline V lookup: CDR1 SGHNT, CDR2 YYREEE (reference sequence). CDR3 size: 15 residues. Full variable domain (outside the CDR3, taken from reference TRBV5-4 and TRBJ2-3): ETGVTQSPTHLIKTRGQQVTLRCSSQSGHNTVSWYQQALGQGPQFIFQYYREEENGRGNFPPRFSGLQFPNYSSELNVNALELDDSALYLCASSLAPGRTDTQYFGPGTRLTVL.

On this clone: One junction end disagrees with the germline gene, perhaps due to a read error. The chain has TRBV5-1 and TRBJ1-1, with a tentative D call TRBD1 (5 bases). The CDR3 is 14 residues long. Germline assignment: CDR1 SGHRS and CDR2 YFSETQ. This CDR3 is CASSLEKGNIEVFF. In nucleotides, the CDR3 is TGCGCCAGCAGCTTGGAGAAGGGGAACATTGAAGTTTTCTTT.

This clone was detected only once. The CDR3 is CATKIQGDTEAFF. The CDR3 coding sequence is TGTGCCACCAAAATTCAGGGGGACACTGAAGCTTTCTTT. V usage is TRBV28 and J usage is TRBJ1-1; 7 nucleotides agree with TRBD1. Trimming cost V 10 bases and J 3 bases; bases outside gene matches: 8. Germline V gene sequence: CDR1 MDHEN, CDR2 SYDVKM. This CDR3 has 13 residues.

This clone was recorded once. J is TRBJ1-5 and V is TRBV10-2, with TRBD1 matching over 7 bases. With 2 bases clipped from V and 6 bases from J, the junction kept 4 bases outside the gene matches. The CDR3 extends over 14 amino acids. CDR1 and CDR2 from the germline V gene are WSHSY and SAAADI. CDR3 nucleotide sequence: TGCGCCAGCAGTGAGACAGGGGTCGGTCAGCCCCAGCATTTT. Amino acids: CASSETGVGQPQHF.

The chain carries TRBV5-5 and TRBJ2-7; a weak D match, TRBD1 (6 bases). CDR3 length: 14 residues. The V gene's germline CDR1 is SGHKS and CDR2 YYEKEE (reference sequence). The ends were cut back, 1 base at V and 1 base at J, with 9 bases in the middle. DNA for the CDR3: TGTGCCAGCAGCTTGACAGGGACATCCTACGAGCAGTACTTC. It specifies CASSLTGTSYEQYF.

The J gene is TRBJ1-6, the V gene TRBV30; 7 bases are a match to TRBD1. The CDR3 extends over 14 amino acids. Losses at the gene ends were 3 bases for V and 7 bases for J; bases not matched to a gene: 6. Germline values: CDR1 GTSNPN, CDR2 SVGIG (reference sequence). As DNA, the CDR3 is TGTGCCTGGAGCGACGGGACAGAGAATTCACCCCTCCACTTT. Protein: CAWSDGTENSPLHF.

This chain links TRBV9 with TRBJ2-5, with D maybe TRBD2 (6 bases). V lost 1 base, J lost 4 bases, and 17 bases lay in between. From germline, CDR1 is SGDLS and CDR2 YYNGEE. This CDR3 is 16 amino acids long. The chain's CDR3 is CASSVSGGLIGETQYF. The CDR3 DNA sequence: TGTGCCAGCAGCGTATCAGGAGGGTTGATTGGAGAGACCCAGTACTTC.

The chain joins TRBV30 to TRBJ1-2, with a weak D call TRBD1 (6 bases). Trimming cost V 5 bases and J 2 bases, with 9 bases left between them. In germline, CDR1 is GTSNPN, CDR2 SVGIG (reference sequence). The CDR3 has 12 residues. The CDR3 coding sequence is TGTGCCTGGGGTACAGGGAACTATGGCTACACCTTC. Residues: CAWGTGNYGYTF.

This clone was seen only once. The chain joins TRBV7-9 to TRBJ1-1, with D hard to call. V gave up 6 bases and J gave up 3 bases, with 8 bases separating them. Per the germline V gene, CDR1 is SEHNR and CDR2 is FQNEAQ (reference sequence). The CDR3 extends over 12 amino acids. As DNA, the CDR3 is TGTGCCAGCAGAGCGTTTCACACTGAAGCTTTCTTT. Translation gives CASRAFHTEAFF.

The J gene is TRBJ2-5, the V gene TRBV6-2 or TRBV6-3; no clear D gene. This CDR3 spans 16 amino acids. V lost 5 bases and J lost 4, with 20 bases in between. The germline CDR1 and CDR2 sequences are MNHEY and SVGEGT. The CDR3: CASSPHRGTRVETQYF. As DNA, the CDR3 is TGTGCCAGCAGTCCCCACCGCGGCACCCGAGTAGAGACCCAGTACTTC.

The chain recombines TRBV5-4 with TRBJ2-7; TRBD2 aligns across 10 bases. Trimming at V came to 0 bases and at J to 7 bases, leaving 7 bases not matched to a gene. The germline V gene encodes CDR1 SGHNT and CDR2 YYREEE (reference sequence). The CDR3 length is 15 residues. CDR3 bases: TGTGCCAGCAGCTTGGGGCTAGCGGGAGTGGAGGAGCAGTACTTC. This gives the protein CASSLGLAGVEEQYF.

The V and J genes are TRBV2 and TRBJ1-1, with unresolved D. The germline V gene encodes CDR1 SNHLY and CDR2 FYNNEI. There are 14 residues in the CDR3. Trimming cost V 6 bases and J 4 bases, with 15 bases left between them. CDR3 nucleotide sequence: TGTGCCAGCAGAAAAAAACATGAGAGCACTGAAGCTTTCTTT. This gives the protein CASRKKHESTEAFF.

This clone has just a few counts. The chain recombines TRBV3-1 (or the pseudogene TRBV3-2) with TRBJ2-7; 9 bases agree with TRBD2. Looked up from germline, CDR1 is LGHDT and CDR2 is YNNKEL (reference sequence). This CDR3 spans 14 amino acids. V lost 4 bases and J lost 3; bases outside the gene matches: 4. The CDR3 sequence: CASSPREGYYEQYF. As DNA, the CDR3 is TGTGCCAGCAGCCCGCGGGAGGGTTACTACGAGCAGTACTTC.

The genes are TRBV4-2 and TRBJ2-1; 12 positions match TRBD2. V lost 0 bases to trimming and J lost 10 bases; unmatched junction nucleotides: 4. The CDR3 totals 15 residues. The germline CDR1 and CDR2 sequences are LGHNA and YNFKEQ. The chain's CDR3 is CASSQDGTSGREQFF. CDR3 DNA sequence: TGTGCCAGCAGCCAAGATGGAACTAGCGGGAGGGAGCAGTTCTTC.

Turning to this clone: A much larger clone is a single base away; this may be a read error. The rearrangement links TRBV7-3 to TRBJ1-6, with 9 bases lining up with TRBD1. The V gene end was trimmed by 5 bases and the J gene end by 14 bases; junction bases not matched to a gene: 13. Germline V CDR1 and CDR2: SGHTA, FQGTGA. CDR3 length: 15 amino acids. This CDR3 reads CASSQTGGQGSSLHF. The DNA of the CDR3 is TGTGCCAGCAGCCAAACAGGGGGCCAGGGGTCATCCCTCCACTTT.

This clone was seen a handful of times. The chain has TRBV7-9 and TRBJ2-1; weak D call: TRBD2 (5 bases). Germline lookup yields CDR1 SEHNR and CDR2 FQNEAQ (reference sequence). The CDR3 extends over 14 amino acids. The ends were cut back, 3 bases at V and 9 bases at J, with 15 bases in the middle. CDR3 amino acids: CASSFQELGAEQFF. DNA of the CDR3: TGTGCCAGCAGCTTTCAGGAATTGGGAGCTGAGCAGTTCTTC.

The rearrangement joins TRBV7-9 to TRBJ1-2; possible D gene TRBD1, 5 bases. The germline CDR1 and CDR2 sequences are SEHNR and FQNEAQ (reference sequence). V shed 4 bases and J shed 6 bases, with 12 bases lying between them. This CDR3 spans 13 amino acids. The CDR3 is CASSSGQWDGYTF. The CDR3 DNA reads TGTGCCAGCAGCTCGGGGCAGTGGGATGGCTACACCTTC.

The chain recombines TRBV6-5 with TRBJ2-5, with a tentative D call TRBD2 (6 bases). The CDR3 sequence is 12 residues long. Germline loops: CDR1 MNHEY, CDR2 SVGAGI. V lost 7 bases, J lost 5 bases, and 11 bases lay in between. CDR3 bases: TGTGCCAGCACACCGGGGAGGGAGACCCAGTACTTC. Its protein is CASTPGRETQYF.

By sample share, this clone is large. Written as DNA, the CDR3 is TGTGCCAGCTGTCGAGCGGGAGCGGCAGATACGCAGTATTTT. It specifies CASCRAGAADTQYF. The chain employs TRBV7-2 and TRBJ2-3; 8 bases agree with TRBD2. Germline CDR1 is SGHTA and CDR2 is FQGNSA. Trimming at V came to 8 bases and at J to 4 bases, leaving 8 bases not matched to a gene. CDR3 length: 14 residues.

The CDR3 here is CASSGFQGAPWQFF. CDR3 DNA: TGTGCCAGTTCGGGCTTCCAGGGGGCGCCTTGGCAGTTCTTC. The chain has TRBV19 and TRBJ2-1; TRBD1 aligns across 8 bases. The V gene's germline CDR1 is LNHDA and CDR2 SQIVND (reference sequence). CDR3 size: 14 residues. The ends lost 8 bases at V and 12 bases at J; junction bases unmatched: 15.

As DNA, the CDR3 is TGTGCCAGCAGCCAAGATATAGGACAATTCCCCTCTGGGGCCAACGTCCTGACTTTC. Protein: CASSQDIGQFPSGANVLTF. The J gene is TRBJ2-6, the V gene TRBV3-1 (or the pseudogene TRBV3-2), with D perhaps TRBD1 (5 bases). The CDR3 has 19 amino acids. Germline V CDR1 and CDR2: LGHDT, YNNKEL (reference sequence). Trimming stripped 0 bases from V and 0 bases from J, with 15 bases between.

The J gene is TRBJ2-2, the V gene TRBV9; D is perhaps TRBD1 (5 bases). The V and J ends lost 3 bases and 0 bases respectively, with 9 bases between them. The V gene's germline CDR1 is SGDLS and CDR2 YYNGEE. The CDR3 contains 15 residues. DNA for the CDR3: TGTGCCAGCAGCGGGACACTGGCGAACACCGGGGAGCTGTTTTTT. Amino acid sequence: CASSGTLANTGELFF.

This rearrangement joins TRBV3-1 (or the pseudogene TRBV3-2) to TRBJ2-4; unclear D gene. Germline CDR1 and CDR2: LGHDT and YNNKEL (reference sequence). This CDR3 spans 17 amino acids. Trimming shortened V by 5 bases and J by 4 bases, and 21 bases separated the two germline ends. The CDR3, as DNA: TGTGCCAGCAGCGGCATGGTTCCATTTGCAAAGAAAAACATTCAGTACTTC. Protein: CASSGMVPFAKKNIQYF.